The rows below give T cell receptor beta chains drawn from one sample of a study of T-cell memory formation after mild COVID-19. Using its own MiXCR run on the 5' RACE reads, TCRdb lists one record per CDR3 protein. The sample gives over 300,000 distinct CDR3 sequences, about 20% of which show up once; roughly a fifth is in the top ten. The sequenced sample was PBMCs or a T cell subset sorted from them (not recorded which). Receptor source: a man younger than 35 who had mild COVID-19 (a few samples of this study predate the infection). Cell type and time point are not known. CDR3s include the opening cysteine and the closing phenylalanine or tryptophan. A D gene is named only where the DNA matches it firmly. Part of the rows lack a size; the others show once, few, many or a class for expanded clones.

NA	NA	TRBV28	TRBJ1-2	TGTGCCAGCAGTCCGTCAGGGAAGTATGGCTACACCTTC	CASSPSGKYGYTF
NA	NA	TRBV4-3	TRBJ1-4	TGCGCCAGCAGCCAAGATCCGGCTGGGACTAATGAAAAACTGTTTTTT	CASSQDPAGTNEKLFF
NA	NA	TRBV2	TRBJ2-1	TGTGCCAGCAGGGAAGGAAGGGAGGATGAGCAGTTCTTC	CASREGREDEQFF
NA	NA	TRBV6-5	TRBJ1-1	TGTGCCAGCAGTCTGCGGACAGACACTGAAGCTTTCTTT	CASSLRTDTEAFF
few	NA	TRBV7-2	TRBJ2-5	TGTGCCAGCAGCTTAGATGGGCGATCCGGACAGAAGTACTTC	CASSLDGRSGQKYF
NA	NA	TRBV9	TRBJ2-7	TGTGCCAGCAGCGTCGACAGCGTCCCCTACTACGAGCAGTACTTC	CASSVDSVPYYEQYF
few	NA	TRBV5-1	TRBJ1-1	TGCGCCAGCAGCGAGGGTAGTGTTGGGGCTTTCTTT	CASSEGSVGAFF
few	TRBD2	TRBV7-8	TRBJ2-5	TGTGCCAGCGGACTAGCGGGGGAAGAGACCCAGTACTTC	CASGLAGEETQYF
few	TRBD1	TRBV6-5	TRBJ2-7	TGTGCCAGCAGGCCCGGGACAGGGGTTTCGTACGAGCAGTACTTC	CASRPGTGVSYEQYF
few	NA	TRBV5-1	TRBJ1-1	TGCGCCAGCAGCTTGGAGCCTCAGGTGCCGGCTTTCTTT	CASSLEPQVPAFF
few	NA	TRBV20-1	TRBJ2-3	TGCAGTGCTAGAGATCGGAAGGGGGGCGCAGATACGCAGTATTTT	CSARDRKGGADTQYF
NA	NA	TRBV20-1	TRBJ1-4	TGCAGTGCGACCGGTACAGGGACTGAAAAACTGTTTTTT	CSATGTGTEKLFF
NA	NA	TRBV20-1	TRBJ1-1	TGCAGTTGTAAGATGGGGACCACTGAAGCTTTCTTT	CSCKMGTTEAFF
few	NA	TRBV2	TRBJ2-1	TGTGCCAGCAGTGAAGCGCTTCAAGGAGGGGGGCGCTTCTTC	CASSEALQGGGRFF
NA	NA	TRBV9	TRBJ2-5	TGTGCCAGCAGCCCTCGGACGCAAGAGACCCAGTACTTC	CASSPRTQETQYF
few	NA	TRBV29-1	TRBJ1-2	TGCAGCGTTACCCGCGCTAACTATGGCTACACCTTC	CSVTRANYGYTF